The clone carrying this T cell receptor (beta chain) was found a few times. The data belong to a study of spatial heterogeneity in lung cancer. Time point reported: blood at routine non-recurrence follow-up after resection. The study sequenced unsorted whole RNA from tumor, nontumor lung or frozen PBMC. In TCRdb, the 5' RACE reads were re-called with MiXCR into one record per CDR3 protein. The table lists fewer than 30,000 distinct CDR3 sequences, approximately 6% of them singletons. Germline CDR1 reads DFQATT; CDR2 reads SNEGSKA (reference sequence). V lost 5 bases, J lost 1 base, and 9 bases stayed unmatched. The CDR3 is 16 amino acids.

Sample: PBMCs, taken at follow-up. The chain couples TRBV20-1 to TRBJ2-2, with 8 positions matching TRBD2. This receptor was taken from a male donor with early-stage non-small cell lung cancer. The CDR3 sequence: CSARGVLAGNTGELFF. The CDR3 DNA is TGCAGTGCTCGCGGTGTGCTAGCGGGGAACACCGGGGAGCTGTTTTTT.